Included here is one T cell receptor (beta chain) sequence, with context. The sample belongs to a study of blood T cell repertoires in COVID-19. Overall study context: The study drew acute and convalescent COVID-19 samples from the United States, Italy and Spain. PBMCs, B-cell-depleted T cells, or T cells provided the cDNA or gDNA that made up the material.

A Seattle source enrolled patients during active infection and followed them longitudinally. How the authors handled the data: Reference gene primer amplification in the assay estimated nucleated cell counts. TCRdb's table, derived via immunoSEQ multiplex PCR, lists solely in-frame clones and lacks some. Clone size and the V and J calls come from that table; the DNA yielded D and trimming. The sample records about 98,000 clones, around 90% being singletons. Sample: peripheral blood. The clonotype comes from a woman aged 45-65 years with COVID-19, enrolled during active disease.

The CDR3 spells CASSLVLAGNEQFF. In DNA form, the CDR3 reads TGCGCCAGCAGCTTGGTTCTCGCGGGTAATGAGCAGTTCTTC. The chain recombines TRBV5-1 with TRBJ2-1, with D perhaps matching TRBD2 (5 bases). Trimming stripped 0 bases from V and 7 bases from J, with 11 bases between. The length of the CDR3 is 14 residues. CDR1 and CDR2 (germline): SGHRS, YFSETQ.